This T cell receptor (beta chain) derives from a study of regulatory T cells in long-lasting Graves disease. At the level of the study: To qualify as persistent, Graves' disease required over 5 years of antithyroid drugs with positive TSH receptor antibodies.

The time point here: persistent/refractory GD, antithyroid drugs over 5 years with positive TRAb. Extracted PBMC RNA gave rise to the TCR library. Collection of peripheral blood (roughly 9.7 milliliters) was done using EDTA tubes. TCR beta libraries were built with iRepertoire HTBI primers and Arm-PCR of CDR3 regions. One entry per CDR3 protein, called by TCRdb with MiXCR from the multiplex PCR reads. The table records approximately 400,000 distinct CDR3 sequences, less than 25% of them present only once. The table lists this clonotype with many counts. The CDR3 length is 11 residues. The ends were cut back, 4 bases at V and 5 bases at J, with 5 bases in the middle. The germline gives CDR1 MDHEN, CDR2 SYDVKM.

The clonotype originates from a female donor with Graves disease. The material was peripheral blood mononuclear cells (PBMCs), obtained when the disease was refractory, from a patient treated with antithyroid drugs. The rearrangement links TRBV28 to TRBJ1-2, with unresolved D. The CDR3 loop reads CASSSQYGYTF. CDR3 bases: TGTGCCAGCAGTTCTCAATATGGCTACACCTTC.